This TCR beta chain was retrieved from a study of cytomegalovirus exposure and HLA in healthy donors. The PCR was carried out with 60 Vbeta primers and 13 Jbeta primers. TCRdb's table, derived via immunoSEQ multiplex PCR, lists solely in-frame clones and lacks some. The data contain about 160,000 clones, 83% of them singletons. The receptor comes from a middle-aged man in good health and CMV-seropositive. The sample taken for sequencing was PBMCs.

This CDR3 is CASSQGTSGGTETQYF. In DNA form, the CDR3 reads TGTGCCAGCAGCCAAGGGACTAGCGGGGGGACGGAGACCCAGTACTTC. The rearrangement uses TRBV4-2 and TRBJ2-5; 14 bases are shared with TRBD2. The V and J ends lost 1 base and 5 bases, in that order; junction bases with no gene match: 3. Germline CDR1 and CDR2: LGHNA and YNFKEQ. This CDR3 is built from 16 residues.